The clone carrying this TCR beta chain has a count of ten or more. Its target is not known. The CDR3 is 16 residues long. Per the germline V gene, CDR1 is SGHKS and CDR2 is YYEKEE (reference sequence). Trimming stripped 0 bases from V and 0 bases from J, with 13 bases between. As it was prepared, the TCRbeta library received unique molecular identifiers. TCRdb re-derived calls from the PCR reads in MiXCR, one entry per CDR3 protein. The table has 32,000 or so distinct CDR3 sequences, about 7% seen once. The data derive from a study of T-cell reconstitution after alpha-beta-depleted transplantation in children. General study results and limits: Several hundred expanded graft clones reportedly gave rise to the alpha-beta T cells present about two months after transplant. When one year had passed after transplant, most T-cell counts and diversity came from newly produced T cells. High day-60 TCRbeta diversity in some patients came from surviving recipient T cells and thymic progenitors.

The V gene is TRBV5-5, the J gene TRBJ2-7; D is perhaps TRBD1 or TRBD2 (6 bases each). The source of this sequence is a child younger than two who had a stem cell transplant for acute myeloid leukemia, so the T cells may come from the graft donor. Here the sequenced sample was peripheral blood, taken 60 days after TCRalphabeta/CD19-depleted stem cell transplant. The CDR3 is CASSLEVGGYSYEQYF. The CDR3, as DNA: TGTGCCAGCAGCTTGGAGGTCGGGGGCTACTCCTACGAGCAGTACTTC.